This T cell receptor (beta chain) comes out of a study of cytomegalovirus exposure and HLA in healthy donors. The CDR3 contains 15 residues. The junction had 5 bases not matched to a gene; V was cut back by 4 bases and J by 0 bases. Germline CDR1 is MNHEY and CDR2 is SVGAGI. The PCR made use of 60 Vbeta and 13 Jbeta primers. Libraries were prepared by immunoSEQ multiplex PCR; TCRdb keeps only in-frame clonotypes and omits some of them. This sample's table reports about 72,000 clones. The sample comprised PBMCs. The receptor's source is a man aged 45-65 years in good health and CMV-seropositive. The V gene is TRBV6-5, the J gene TRBJ2-7, with TRBD1 matching over 8 bases. CDR3 in amino acids: CASSSGQASSYEQYV. CDR3 bases: TGTGCCAGCAGTTCGGGACAGGCGAGCTCCTACGAGCAGTACGTC.